This TCR beta chain was recovered during a study of blood T cell repertoires in COVID-19. Looking at the study overall: Acute and convalescent COVID-19 samples came from the United States, Italy and Spain.

V was pared by 6 bases and J by 8 bases, with 16 bases between. This CDR3 contains 14 residues. Germline lookup yields CDR1 MNHEY and CDR2 SVGAGI. This clone was counted a single time. Generated by immunoSEQ multiplex PCR, the TCRdb table keeps only in-frame clones and is missing some. The sample consists of about 220,000 clones, 82% of them appearing once. The clonotype was recovered from a woman aged 70 to 79 with COVID-19, enrolled during active disease. The rearrangement links TRBV6-5 to TRBJ1-4; D uncertain. What was sequenced was peripheral blood. The CDR3 sequence: CASSTTGRGEKLFF. The CDR3 region has the DNA TGTGCCAGCAGCACCACGGGTCGCGGGGAAAAACTGTTTTTT.